The clone carrying this T cell receptor (beta chain) has at least ten counts. Its antigen is not known. Unique molecular identifiers were used in preparing the TCRbeta library. TCRdb re-called the PCR reads through MiXCR, storing one row per CDR3 protein. The data contain hundreds of thousands of distinct CDR3 sequences, around 13% of them singletons. This record belongs to a study of T-cell reconstitution after alpha-beta-depleted transplantation in children. Study-wide results and caveats: Reports say that about two months after transplant, the alpha-beta T cells came out of several hundred graft clones that had expanded. Counts and diversity of T cells one year after transplant came mostly from newly produced T cells.

J lost 14 bases, V lost 10 bases, and 15 bases had no gene match. CDR3 length: 13 amino acids. In germline, CDR1 is MDHEN, CDR2 SYDVKM. The clonotype was recovered from a girl aged 2 to 9 with congenital amegakaryocytic thrombocytopenia, due to receive a stem cell transplant. The sample in question was PBMCs, obtained before TCRalphabeta/CD19-depleted stem cell transplant. The V gene is TRBV28, the J gene TRBJ2-1; 9 nucleotides agree with TRBD1. CDR3 nucleotide sequence: TGTGCCACCAGGCCTCAACAACAGGGGGCAGAGTTCTTC. It encodes CATRPQQQGAEFF.